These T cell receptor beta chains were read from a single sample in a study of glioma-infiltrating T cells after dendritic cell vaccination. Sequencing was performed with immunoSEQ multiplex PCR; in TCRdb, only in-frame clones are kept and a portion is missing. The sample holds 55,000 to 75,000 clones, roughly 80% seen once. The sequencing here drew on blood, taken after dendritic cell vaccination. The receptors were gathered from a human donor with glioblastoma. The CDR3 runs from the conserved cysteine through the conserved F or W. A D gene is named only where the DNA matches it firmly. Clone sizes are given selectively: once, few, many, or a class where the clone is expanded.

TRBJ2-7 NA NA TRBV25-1 TGTGCCAGCAGTGAGGATCTTCTCGGGGACACCTCCTACGAGCAGTACTTC CASSEDLLGDTSYEQYF
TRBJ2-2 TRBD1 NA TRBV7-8 TGTGCCAGCAGCTTGTCCGGGACAGGGGGCTATATTTGGTCCGGGGAGCTGTTTTTT CASSLSGTGGYIWSGELFF
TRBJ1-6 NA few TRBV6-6 TGTGCCAGCAGTTACTCGAGTTCACCCCTCCACTTT CASSYSSSPLHF
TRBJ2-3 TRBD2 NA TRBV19 TGTGCCAGTAGTATTCCCACTAGCGGGGGGGAAGATACGCAGTATTTT CASSIPTSGGEDTQYF
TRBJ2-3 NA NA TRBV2 TGTGCCAGCATCGGAGGGACCGCAGATACGCAGTATTTT CASIGGTADTQYF
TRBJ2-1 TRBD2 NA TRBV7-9 TGTGCCAGCCGAGGGACTAGCGTGGGGGAGCAGTTCTTC CASRGTSVGEQFF
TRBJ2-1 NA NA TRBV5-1 TGCGCCAGCCGCGAGGCTGAGAGCTCCTACAATGAGCAGTTCTTC CASREAESSYNEQFF
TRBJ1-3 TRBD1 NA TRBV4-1 TGCGCCAGCAGCCAAAGAGGGACAGGGTATGGTCGAAACACCATATATTTT CASSQRGTGYGRNTIYF
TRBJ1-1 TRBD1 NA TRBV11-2 TGTGCCAGCAGCTTAGCCAGGGGGTCCGACACTGAAGCTTTCTTT CASSLARGSDTEAFF
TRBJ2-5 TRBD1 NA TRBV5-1 TGCGCCAGCAGCCTAGGACAGGGATTAGAGACCCAGTACTTC CASSLGQGLETQYF
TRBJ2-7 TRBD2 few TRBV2 TGTGCCAGCAGTTTGACTAGCGGCTCCTACGAGCAGTACTTC CASSLTSGSYEQYF
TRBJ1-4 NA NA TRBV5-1 TGCGCCAGCAGCGAAGCCAGGGTGTCTAATGAAAAACTGTTTTTT CASSEARVSNEKLFF
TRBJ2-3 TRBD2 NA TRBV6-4 TGTGCCAGCAGCACTAGCGGGGGGGCGAGTGATACGCAGTATTTT CASSTSGGASDTQYF
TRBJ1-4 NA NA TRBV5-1 TGCGCCAGCAGCGGCGGGCCCTTTGGAGAAAAACTGTTTTTT CASSGGPFGEKLFF
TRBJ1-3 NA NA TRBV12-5 TGTGCTAGTGGTTTGGTAGTCAGGGCTGGAAACACCATATATTTT CASGLVVRAGNTIYF
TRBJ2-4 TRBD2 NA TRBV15 TGTGCCACCAGCAGAGATATCGGTAGCGGGGAGGTCAAAAACATTCAGTACTTC CATSRDIGSGEVKNIQYF
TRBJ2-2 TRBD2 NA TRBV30 TGTGCCTGGAATCAGCGGGGGGGCTCGATCGGGGAGCTGTTTTTT CAWNQRGGSIGELFF
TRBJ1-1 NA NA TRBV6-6 TGTGCCAGCAGTTACCCACCTAGAGCTTTCTTT CASSYPPRAFF
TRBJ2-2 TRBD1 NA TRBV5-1 TGCGCCAGCAGCTTAACCGGGACAGGGGTGACCGGGGAGCTGTTTTTT CASSLTGTGVTGELFF
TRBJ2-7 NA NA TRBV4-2 TGTGCCAGCAGCCCGGAGGTCGGGGAGGACGAGCAGTACTTC CASSPEVGEDEQYF
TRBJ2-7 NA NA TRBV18 TGTGCCAGCTCACCTGCCCAGGGTTACGAGCAGTACTTC CASSPAQGYEQYF